The text below deals with one TCR beta chain. In the original processing: Nucleated cell counts were estimated from reference gene primer amplification. Produced via immunoSEQ multiplex PCR; TCRdb's table is partial and in-frame only. V and J calls and clone size are those listed in that table; D and trimming were worked out from the DNA. The data contain about 210,000 clones, just over 90% of them singletons. The sample originates from a study of blood T cell repertoires in COVID-19. The overall study: COVID-19 samples from acute and convalescent phases originated in the United States, Italy and Spain. Nucleic acid was either cDNA or gDNA, and it came from T cells, B-cell-depleted T cells, or PBMCs.

This sequence was found in a man younger than 40 with acute or convalescent COVID-19. The specimen was peripheral blood.

The CDR3 reads CASSQVGGYGYTF. In nucleotides, the CDR3 is TGTGCCAGCAGCCAAGTTGGAGGGTACGGCTACACCTTC. This rearrangement joins TRBV3-1 (or the pseudogene TRBV3-2) to TRBJ1-2, with D uncertain. The V and J ends lost 1 base and 8 bases respectively, with 11 bases between them. Germline V CDR1 and CDR2: LGHDT, YNNKEL (reference sequence). The CDR3 sequence is 13 residues long.